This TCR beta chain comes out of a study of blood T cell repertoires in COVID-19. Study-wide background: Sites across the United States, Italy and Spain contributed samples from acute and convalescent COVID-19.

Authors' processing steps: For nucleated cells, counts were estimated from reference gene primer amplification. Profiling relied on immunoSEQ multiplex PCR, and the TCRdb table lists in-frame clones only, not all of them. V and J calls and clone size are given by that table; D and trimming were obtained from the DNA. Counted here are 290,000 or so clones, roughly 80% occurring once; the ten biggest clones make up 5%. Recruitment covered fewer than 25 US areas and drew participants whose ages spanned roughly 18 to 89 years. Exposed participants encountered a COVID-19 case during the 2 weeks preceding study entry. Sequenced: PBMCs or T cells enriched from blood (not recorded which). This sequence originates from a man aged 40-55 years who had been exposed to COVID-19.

CDR3 loop: CASSFQGVTGETQYF. The CDR3 DNA follows: TGTGCCAGCAGTTTCCAGGGGGTAACGGGGGAGACCCAGTACTTC. This chain connects TRBV27 to TRBJ2-5; TRBD1 matches 7 bases. Unmatched junction bases numbered 9, after V lost 3 bases and J lost 5 bases. The CDR3 extends over 15 amino acids. CDR1 is MNHEY and CDR2 is SMNVEV in the germline V gene (reference sequence).